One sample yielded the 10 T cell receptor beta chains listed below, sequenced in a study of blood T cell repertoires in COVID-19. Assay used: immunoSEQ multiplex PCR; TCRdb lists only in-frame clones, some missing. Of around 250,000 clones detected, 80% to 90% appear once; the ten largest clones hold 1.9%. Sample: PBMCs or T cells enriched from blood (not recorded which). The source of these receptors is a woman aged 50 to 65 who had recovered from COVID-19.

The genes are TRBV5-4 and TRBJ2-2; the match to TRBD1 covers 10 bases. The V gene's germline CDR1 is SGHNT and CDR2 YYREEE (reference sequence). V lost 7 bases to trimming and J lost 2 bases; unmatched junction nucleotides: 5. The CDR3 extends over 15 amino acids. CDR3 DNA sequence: TGTGCCAGCTCGAGACAGGGGGCTAACACCGGGGAGCTGTTTTTT. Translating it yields CASSRQGANTGELFF.

CDR3 nucleotide sequence: TGTGCCAGCAGTGAAGTTACGGGGAGCACTGAAGCTTTCTTT. Protein product: CASSEVTGSTEAFF. J is TRBJ1-1 and V is TRBV2; D remains ambiguous. Germline V gives CDR1 SNHLY, CDR2 FYNNEI. The CDR3 covers 14 residues. V was shortened by 1 base and J by 4 bases, with 10 bases between the two germline ends.

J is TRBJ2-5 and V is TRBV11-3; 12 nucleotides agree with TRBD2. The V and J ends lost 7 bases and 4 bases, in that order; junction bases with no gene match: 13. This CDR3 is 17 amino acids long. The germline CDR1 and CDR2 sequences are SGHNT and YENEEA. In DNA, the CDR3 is TGTGCCAGCACCCTAGGGTTCCTACTAGCGGGAGGAGAGACCCAGTACTTC. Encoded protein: CASTLGFLLAGGETQYF.

DNA of the CDR3: TGTGCCAGTAGATGGACAGCATCGGATCAGCCCCAGCATTTT. It specifies CASRWTASDQPQHF. V and J are TRBV19 and TRBJ1-5; tentatively, D is TRBD1 (6 bases). CDR3 length: 14 amino acids. Per the germline V gene, CDR1 is LNHDA and CDR2 is SQIVND (reference sequence). Trimming left V 6 bases short and J 5 bases short, with 14 bases between.

The CDR3 here is CASSLRTGVQPQHF. The CDR3 DNA reads as TGTGCCAGCAGCCTAAGGACAGGGGTTCAGCCCCAGCATTTT. This chain uses TRBV5-6 with TRBJ1-5; TRBD1 matches 9 bases. The CDR3 consists of 14 residues. V shed 4 bases and J 6 bases; nucleotides not matched to a gene: 5. The germline CDR1 and CDR2 sequences are SGHDT and YYEEEE.

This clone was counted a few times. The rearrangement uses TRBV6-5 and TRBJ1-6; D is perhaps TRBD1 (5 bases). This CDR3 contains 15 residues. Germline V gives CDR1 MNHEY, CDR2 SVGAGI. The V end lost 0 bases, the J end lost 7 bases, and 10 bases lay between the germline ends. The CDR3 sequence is CASSYSMQGNSPLHF. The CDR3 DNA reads TGTGCCAGCAGTTACTCGATGCAGGGAAATTCACCCCTCCACTTT.

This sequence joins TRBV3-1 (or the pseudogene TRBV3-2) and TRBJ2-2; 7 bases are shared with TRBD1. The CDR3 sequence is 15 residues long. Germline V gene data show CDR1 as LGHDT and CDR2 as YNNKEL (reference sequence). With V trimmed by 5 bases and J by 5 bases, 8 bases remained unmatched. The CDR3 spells CASSNGDSLTGELFF. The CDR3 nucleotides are TGTGCCAGCAGCAACGGGGACAGTTTAACCGGGGAGCTGTTTTTT.

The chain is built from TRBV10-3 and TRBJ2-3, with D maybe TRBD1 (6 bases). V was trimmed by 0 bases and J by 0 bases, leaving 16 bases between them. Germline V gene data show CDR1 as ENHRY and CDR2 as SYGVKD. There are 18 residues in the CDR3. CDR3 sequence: CAISESTRTATSTDTQYF. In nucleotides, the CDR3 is TGTGCCATCAGTGAGTCGACTCGGACAGCTACTAGCACAGATACGCAGTATTTT.

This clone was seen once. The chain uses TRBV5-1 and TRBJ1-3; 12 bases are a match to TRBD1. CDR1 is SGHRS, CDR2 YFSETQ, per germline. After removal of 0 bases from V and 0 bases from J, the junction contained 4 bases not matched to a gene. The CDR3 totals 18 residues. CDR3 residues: CASSLAGTGGASGNTIYF. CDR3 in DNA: TGCGCCAGCAGCTTGGCCGGGACAGGGGGCGCCTCTGGAAACACCATATATTTT.

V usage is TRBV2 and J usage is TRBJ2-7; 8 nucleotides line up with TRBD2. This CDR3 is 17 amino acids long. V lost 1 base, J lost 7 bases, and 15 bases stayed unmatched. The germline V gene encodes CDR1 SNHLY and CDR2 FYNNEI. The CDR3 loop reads CASSEEVTGGPLGEQYF. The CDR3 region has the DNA TGTGCCAGCAGTGAAGAGGTAACGGGAGGGCCTCTGGGGGAGCAGTACTTC.